This TCR beta chain was found in a study of OX40 agonist ivuxolimab in advanced cancers. Study overall: Mean age roughly 65 years, range roughly 20 to 85; nearly 85% male.

Germline values: CDR1 SNHLY, CDR2 FYNNEI. Deletions cut 6 bases from V and 8 bases from J, with 16 bases between. CDR3 length equals 14 residues. TCRdb's table, derived via immunoSEQ multiplex PCR, lists solely in-frame clones and lacks some. The sample holds tens of thousands of clones, approximately 78% seen once. The chain couples TRBV2 to TRBJ1-4, with D tentatively TRBD1 (5 bases). Sequences were derived from CD4+ or CD8+ T cells sorted from blood, sampled in a trial of the OX40 agonist ivuxolimab. The receptor was isolated from an adult with an advanced solid tumor such as melanoma, head and neck, liver or kidney cancer. The CDR3 DNA is TGTGCCAGCAGCCAGGGAGGCCTGAGCGAAAAACTGTTTTTT. Amino acids: CASSQGGLSEKLFF.